This entry lists 23 T cell receptor beta chains sequenced from one sample in a study of cytomegalovirus exposure and HLA in healthy donors. In the PCR, 60 Vbeta and 13 Jbeta primers were used. Assay: immunoSEQ multiplex PCR; the TCRdb copy retains only in-frame clones and omits some. The sample shows around 190,000 clones, 65% to 90% of them seen only once. Sequencing used PBMCs. The source is a woman between 50 and 59 years old in good health and CMV-seronegative.

The chain carries TRBV7-9 and TRBJ1-6, with D unclear. In germline, CDR1 is SEHNR, CDR2 FQNEAQ (reference sequence). Trimming took off 7 bases at V and 10 bases at J, with 17 bases between the two ends. This CDR3 is 14 amino acids long. This chain's CDR3 is CASIDLEGGSPLHF. CDR3 bases: TGTGCCAGCATCGATTTGGAGGGTGGATCACCCCTCCACTTT.

V is TRBV29-1 and J is TRBJ2-1, with D uncertain. The V gene lost 1 base and the J gene lost 0 bases, with 10 bases spanning the gap. The germline V gene encodes CDR1 SQVTM and CDR2 ANQGSEA. The length of the CDR3 is 15 residues. In nucleotides, the CDR3 is TGCAGCGTTGAAGCCCCCTCTACCTCCTACAATGAGCAGTTCTTC. This sequence encodes CSVEAPSTSYNEQFF.

This clone was counted a single time. The rearrangement links TRBV30 to TRBJ2-3, with 13 nucleotides matching TRBD2. CDR1 is GTSNPN and CDR2 is SVGIG in the germline V gene (reference sequence). With 1 base clipped from V and 0 bases from J, the junction kept 13 bases outside the gene matches. The CDR3 runs 20 residues. CDR3 in DNA: TGTGCCTGGAGTGGAGCCGGGACTAGCGGGGCCTCCGTTAGCACAGATACGCAGTATTTT. Residues: CAWSGAGTSGASVSTDTQYF.

The V gene is TRBV28, the J gene TRBJ1-2, with 9 bases identical to TRBD1. Losses at the gene ends were 5 bases for V and 1 base for J; bases not matched to a gene: 8. Germline V lookup: CDR1 MDHEN, CDR2 SYDVKM. The CDR3 is made up of 16 amino acids. As DNA, the CDR3 is TGTGCCAGCAGTAGTATTGGGACAGGGTATAACTATGGCTACACCTTC. Residues: CASSSIGTGYNYGYTF.

This chain uses TRBV5-1 with TRBJ2-2; D is possibly TRBD2 (5 bases). The length of the CDR3 is 16 residues. Trimming stripped 1 base from V and 4 bases from J, with 14 bases between. CDR1 is SGHRS and CDR2 is YFSETQ in the germline V gene. The CDR3 sequence is CASSLTVGGPTGELFF. The DNA for the CDR3 is TGCGCCAGCAGCTTGACCGTCGGAGGACCCACCGGGGAGCTGTTTTTT. The full variable domain, its missing parts supplied by reference TRBV5-1 and TRBJ2-2, is KAGVTQTPRYLIKTRGQQVTLSCSPISGHRSVSWYQQTPGQGLQFLFEYFSETQRNKGNFPGRFSGRQFSNSRSEMNVSTLELGDSALYLCASSLTVGGPTGELFFGEGSRLTVL.

V is TRBV6-6 and J is TRBJ1-3; 7 bases align to TRBD1. Germline loops: CDR1 MNHNY, CDR2 SVGAGI (reference sequence). Trimming cost V 0 bases and J 4 bases; bases outside gene matches: 6. This CDR3 has 16 amino acids. The CDR3 is CASSYSGGQPGNTIYF. Here the CDR3 DNA reads TGTGCCAGCAGTTACTCGGGGGGACAGCCAGGAAACACCATATATTTT.

The chain has TRBV7-9 and TRBJ2-6, with D tentatively TRBD1 (6 bases). V was shortened by 5 bases and J by 2 bases, with 10 bases between the two germline ends. The germline V gene has CDR1 SEHNR and CDR2 FQNEAQ (reference sequence). This CDR3 is built from 15 residues. The CDR3 DNA sequence: TGTGCCAGCAGCCATCACAGGGCTGGGGCCAACGTCCTGACTTTC. This sequence encodes CASSHHRAGANVLTF.

The gene calls are TRBV30 and TRBJ2-7, with D perhaps matching TRBD2 (5 bases). The CDR3 is 15 amino acids. V lost 5 bases, J lost 0 bases, and 17 bases lay in between. Germline-derived CDR1 and CDR2 are GTSNPN and SVGIG (reference sequence). CDR3 bases: TGTGCCTGGGGCGCCGGGAATTCCCCCTCCTACGAGCAGTACTTC. Amino acid sequence: CAWGAGNSPSYEQYF.

The V and J genes are TRBV18 and TRBJ2-5; unclear D gene. Germline-derived CDR1 and CDR2 are KGHSH and LQKENI. Trimming stripped 6 bases from V and 2 bases from J, with 16 bases between. The CDR3 runs to 15 residues. CDR3 DNA sequence: TGTGCCAGCTCTACCACCCAGAACCGTCAAGAGACCCAGTACTTC. Its protein product is CASSTTQNRQETQYF.

This chain joins TRBV30 and TRBJ1-5; 8 nucleotides agree with TRBD1. CDR1 is GTSNPN, CDR2 SVGIG, per germline (reference sequence). This CDR3 comprises 14 residues. The V gene end was trimmed by 5 bases and the J gene end by 7 bases; junction bases not matched to a gene: 10. Here the CDR3 DNA reads TGTGCCTGGGGTGACAGGGGAGAGTCCCAGCCCCAGCATTTT. Its translation is CAWGDRGESQPQHF. The full variable domain, completed using reference TRBV30 and TRBJ1-5, is SQTIHQWPATLVQPVGSPLSLECTVEGTSNPNLYWYRQAAGRGLQLLFYSVGIGQISSEVPQNLSASRPQDRQFILSSKKLLLSDSGFYLCAWGDRGESQPQHFGDGTRLSIL.

The chain carries TRBV28 and TRBJ2-2; 7 bases map to TRBD1. Per the germline V gene, CDR1 is MDHEN and CDR2 is SYDVKM. The CDR3 sequence is 15 residues long. With V trimmed by 7 bases and J by 1 base, 6 bases remained unmatched. This chain's CDR3 is CASITTGKNTGELFF. The CDR3 DNA reads TGTGCCAGCATTACGACAGGGAAGAACACCGGGGAGCTGTTTTTT.

The chain uses TRBV6-1 and TRBJ2-5; D not certain. The V gene's germline CDR1 is MNHNS and CDR2 SASEGT. Trimming took off 10 bases at V and 4 bases at J, with 16 bases between the two ends. The CDR3 has 13 residues. The DNA for the CDR3 is TGTGCCACCAGGACGGAGACTCCAGAGACCCAGTACTTC. This encodes CATRTETPETQYF.

This chain links TRBV28 with TRBJ2-7; D perhaps matches TRBD1 (7 bases). CDR1 and CDR2 from the germline V gene are MDHEN and SYDVKM. V gave up 7 bases and J gave up 7 bases, with 17 bases separating them. The CDR3 extends over 13 amino acids. The CDR3: CASIPGGYGEQYF. CDR3 in DNA: TGTGCCAGCATTCCAGGGGGGTATGGAGAGCAGTACTTC.

This chain connects TRBV30 to TRBJ2-7, with D perhaps TRBD1 (6 bases). The V gene's germline CDR1 is GTSNPN and CDR2 SVGIG (reference sequence). CDR3 size: 15 residues. Trimming cost V 5 bases and J 4 bases, with 21 bases left between them. The CDR3 is CAWDKGDAVRYEQYF. CDR3 coding DNA: TGTGCCTGGGACAAGGGGGACGCAGTGCGTTACGAGCAGTACTTC.

CDR3 sequence: CASSIGGTGGEGTHF. For the CDR3, the DNA is TGTGCCAGTAGTATAGGGGGGACAGGGGGCGAAGGAACGCATTTT. V is TRBV19 and J is TRBJ1-5; 12 nucleotides agree with TRBD1. Trimming cost V 1 base and J 15 bases; bases outside gene matches: 10. The CDR3 has 15 residues. The germline V gene encodes CDR1 LNHDA and CDR2 SQIVND (reference sequence).

This clone was detected once. This chain connects TRBV19 to TRBJ2-5, with D maybe TRBD1 (5 bases). Germline CDR1 and CDR2: LNHDA and SQIVND (reference sequence). The CDR3 is made up of 13 amino acids. V dropped 1 base and J dropped 2 bases, with 5 bases sitting between them. The CDR3 loop is CASSIGQQETQYF. The CDR3 bases are TGTGCCAGTAGTATAGGACAGCAAGAGACCCAGTACTTC.

This sequence joins TRBV4-2 and TRBJ2-3, with 9 nucleotides matching TRBD2. Germline lookup yields CDR1 LGHNA and CDR2 YNFKEQ. The V segment lost 0 bases and the J segment 3 bases; nucleotides outside the gene matches: 4. The length of the CDR3 is 16 residues. The CDR3 DNA sequence: TGTGCCAGCAGCCAAGATCGGCGGGAGGGGACAGATACGCAGTATTTT. The encoded protein is CASSQDRREGTDTQYF.

This sequence joins TRBV28 and TRBJ1-2; 7 bases map to TRBD1. Germline V CDR1 and CDR2: MDHEN, SYDVKM. The CDR3 contains 14 residues. V lost 4 bases to trimming and J lost 7 bases; unmatched junction nucleotides: 9. CDR3 DNA: TGTGCCAGCAGTTGGCAGGGGGGTGTCGGTGGCTACACCTTC. Encoded protein: CASSWQGGVGGYTF.

This chain links TRBV5-1 with TRBJ2-5, with D perhaps matching TRBD1 (6 bases). V was trimmed by 2 bases and J by 0 bases, leaving 8 bases between them. CDR3 size: 14 residues. Germline CDR1 is SGHRS and CDR2 is YFSETQ. In nucleotides, the CDR3 is TGCGCCAGCAGCTTTGGACAGCACCAAGAGACCCAGTACTTC. It is translated as CASSFGQHQETQYF.

V and J are TRBV5-3 and TRBJ1-4; D is unresolved. TRBV5-3 is identified as an open reading frame with a role that is uncertain. This CDR3 contains 15 residues. The V gene lost 3 bases and the J gene lost 5 bases, with 14 bases spanning the gap. The CDR3 nucleotides read TGTGCCAGAAGCTCAACGACAAGCTTGAATGAAAAACTGTTTTTT. This encodes CARSSTTSLNEKLFF.

The chain combines TRBV7-2 with TRBJ2-7; 9 bases agree with TRBD2. Unmatched junction bases numbered 1, after V lost 1 base and J lost 0 bases. The CDR3 totals 15 residues. Looked up from germline, CDR1 is SGHTA and CDR2 is FQGNSA. CDR3 in DNA: TGTGCCAGCAGCTTAGGTAGCGGGAGCTCCTACGAGCAGTACTTC. Encoded protein: CASSLGSGSSYEQYF.

The chain is built from TRBV4-2 and TRBJ2-1; D gene unclear. The CDR3 is made up of 16 amino acids. V gave up 1 base and J gave up 0 bases, with 10 bases separating them. Looked up from germline, CDR1 is LGHNA and CDR2 is YNFKEQ. In nucleotides, the CDR3 is TGTGCCAGCAGCCAAGGCCCAGAGGCCTCCTACAATGAGCAGTTCTTC. Protein sequence: CASSQGPEASYNEQFF.

CDR3 bases: TGCAGCGTTTCCCGCGTGCCGACAGGGGGCTCGGGTAAGCAGTACTTC. Translated: CSVSRVPTGGSGKQYF. The rearrangement links TRBV29-1 to TRBJ2-7; 10 bases match TRBD1. Losses at the gene ends were 5 bases for V and 8 bases for J; bases not matched to a gene: 18. The CDR3 is made up of 16 amino acids. Germline lookup yields CDR1 SQVTM and CDR2 ANQGSEA.